This is a list of T cell receptor beta chains from one sample in a study of blood T cell repertoires in COVID-19. Only in-frame clones appear in the TCRdb table, and some are missing; sequencing was by immunoSEQ multiplex PCR. The table lists around 190,000 clones, 75% to 80% of them singletons. The sequenced sample consisted of peripheral blood. The receptors shown here come from a woman between 50 and 59 years old with active or convalescent COVID-19. Each CDR3 is given with its conserved first and last residue. A D gene is named only where the DNA matches it firmly. The size of a clone is reported for some rows only, either as once, few or many, or as a class for expanded clones.

J gene	D gene	clone size	V gene	CDR3 protein	CDR3 DNA
TRBJ1-5	TRBD1	NA	TRBV27	CASSLSRGPSQPQHF	TGTGCCAGCAGTTTATCGAGGGGGCCGAGTCAGCCCCAGCATTTT
TRBJ2-3	NA	once	TRBV18	CASSPNQGRTDTQYF	TGTGCCAGCTCTCCAAATCAGGGGCGCACAGATACGCAGTATTTT
TRBJ1-2	NA	NA	TRBV19	CASSMGRGYTF	TGTGCCAGTAGTATGGGGCGCGGCTACACCTTC
TRBJ1-5	NA	NA	TRBV6-2/TRBV6-3	CASSDRDAGNQPQHF	TGTGCCAGCAGTGACCGGGATGCAGGCAATCAGCCCCAGCATTTT
TRBJ1-3	NA	NA	TRBV3-1/TRBV3-2	CASSQAKNTIYF	TGTGCCAGCAGCCAAGCTAAAAACACCATATATTTT
TRBJ1-2	NA	once	TRBV5-6	CASSLAAAPYQGYTF	TGTGCCAGCAGCTTGGCGGCGGCGCCATATCAGGGCTACACCTTC
TRBJ1-3	TRBD1	NA	TRBV7-2	CASSLFEGASGNTIYF	TGTGCCAGCAGCTTATTTGAGGGGGCATCTGGAAACACCATATATTTT
TRBJ1-5	NA	few	TRBV12-3/TRBV12-4	CASSSGRERPQHF	TGTGCCAGCAGTTCTGGGAGGGAAAGGCCCCAGCATTTT
TRBJ1-1	NA	NA	TRBV11-3	CASSSSGQNTEAFF	TGTGCCAGCAGCTCAAGTGGGCAGAACACTGAAGCTTTCTTT
TRBJ2-1	TRBD1	many	TRBV30	CAWSETGKDFYNEQFF	TGTGCCTGGAGTGAGACAGGGAAAGATTTCTACAATGAGCAGTTCTTC
TRBJ1-2	NA	NA	TRBV7-2	CASSLDGDYGYTF	TGTGCCAGCAGCTTAGACGGGGACTATGGCTACACCTTC
TRBJ2-5	TRBD2	NA	TRBV4-3	CASSQDYLAGEETQYF	TGCGCCAGCAGCCAAGATTACCTAGCGGGAGAAGAGACCCAGTACTTC